This T cell receptor (beta chain) was obtained from a study of blood T cell repertoires in COVID-19. CDR1 and CDR2 from the germline V gene are LGHDT and YNNKEL (reference sequence). The CDR3 runs 14 residues. V shed 4 bases and J 9 bases; nucleotides not matched to a gene: 9. Assay: immunoSEQ multiplex PCR; the TCRdb copy retains only in-frame clones and omits some. The sample shows around 260,000 clones, about 87% of them seen only once. The sample holds one count of this clone. Sequencing input: peripheral blood. The chain carries TRBV3-1 (or the pseudogene TRBV3-2) and TRBJ2-1, with TRBD2 matching 7 bases. The origin of this receptor is a woman in her sixties with COVID-19, enrolled during active disease. CDR3 loop: CASSLRESGGEQFF. CDR3 in DNA: TGTGCCAGCAGCCTACGGGAGTCGGGGGGTGAGCAGTTCTTC.